Detailed here is one T cell receptor (beta chain). Germline V gene data show CDR1 as MNHEY and CDR2 as SMNVEV (reference sequence). CDR3 length: 11 residues. V was clipped by 6 bases and J by 7 bases, with 9 bases between them. This sample was taken from a study of blood T cell repertoires in COVID-19. Data came from immunoSEQ multiplex PCR; TCRdb stores just in-frame clones and leaves some out. Here the sample spans 50,000 to 70,000 clones, around three quarters being singletons. The TCR sequence derives from a man in his sixties with acute or convalescent COVID-19. The chain has TRBV27 and TRBJ2-5; no clear D. The specimen was peripheral blood. The CDR3 sequence is CASSHRWTQYF. Here the CDR3 DNA reads TGTGCCAGCAGCCACCGGTGGACCCAGTACTTC.